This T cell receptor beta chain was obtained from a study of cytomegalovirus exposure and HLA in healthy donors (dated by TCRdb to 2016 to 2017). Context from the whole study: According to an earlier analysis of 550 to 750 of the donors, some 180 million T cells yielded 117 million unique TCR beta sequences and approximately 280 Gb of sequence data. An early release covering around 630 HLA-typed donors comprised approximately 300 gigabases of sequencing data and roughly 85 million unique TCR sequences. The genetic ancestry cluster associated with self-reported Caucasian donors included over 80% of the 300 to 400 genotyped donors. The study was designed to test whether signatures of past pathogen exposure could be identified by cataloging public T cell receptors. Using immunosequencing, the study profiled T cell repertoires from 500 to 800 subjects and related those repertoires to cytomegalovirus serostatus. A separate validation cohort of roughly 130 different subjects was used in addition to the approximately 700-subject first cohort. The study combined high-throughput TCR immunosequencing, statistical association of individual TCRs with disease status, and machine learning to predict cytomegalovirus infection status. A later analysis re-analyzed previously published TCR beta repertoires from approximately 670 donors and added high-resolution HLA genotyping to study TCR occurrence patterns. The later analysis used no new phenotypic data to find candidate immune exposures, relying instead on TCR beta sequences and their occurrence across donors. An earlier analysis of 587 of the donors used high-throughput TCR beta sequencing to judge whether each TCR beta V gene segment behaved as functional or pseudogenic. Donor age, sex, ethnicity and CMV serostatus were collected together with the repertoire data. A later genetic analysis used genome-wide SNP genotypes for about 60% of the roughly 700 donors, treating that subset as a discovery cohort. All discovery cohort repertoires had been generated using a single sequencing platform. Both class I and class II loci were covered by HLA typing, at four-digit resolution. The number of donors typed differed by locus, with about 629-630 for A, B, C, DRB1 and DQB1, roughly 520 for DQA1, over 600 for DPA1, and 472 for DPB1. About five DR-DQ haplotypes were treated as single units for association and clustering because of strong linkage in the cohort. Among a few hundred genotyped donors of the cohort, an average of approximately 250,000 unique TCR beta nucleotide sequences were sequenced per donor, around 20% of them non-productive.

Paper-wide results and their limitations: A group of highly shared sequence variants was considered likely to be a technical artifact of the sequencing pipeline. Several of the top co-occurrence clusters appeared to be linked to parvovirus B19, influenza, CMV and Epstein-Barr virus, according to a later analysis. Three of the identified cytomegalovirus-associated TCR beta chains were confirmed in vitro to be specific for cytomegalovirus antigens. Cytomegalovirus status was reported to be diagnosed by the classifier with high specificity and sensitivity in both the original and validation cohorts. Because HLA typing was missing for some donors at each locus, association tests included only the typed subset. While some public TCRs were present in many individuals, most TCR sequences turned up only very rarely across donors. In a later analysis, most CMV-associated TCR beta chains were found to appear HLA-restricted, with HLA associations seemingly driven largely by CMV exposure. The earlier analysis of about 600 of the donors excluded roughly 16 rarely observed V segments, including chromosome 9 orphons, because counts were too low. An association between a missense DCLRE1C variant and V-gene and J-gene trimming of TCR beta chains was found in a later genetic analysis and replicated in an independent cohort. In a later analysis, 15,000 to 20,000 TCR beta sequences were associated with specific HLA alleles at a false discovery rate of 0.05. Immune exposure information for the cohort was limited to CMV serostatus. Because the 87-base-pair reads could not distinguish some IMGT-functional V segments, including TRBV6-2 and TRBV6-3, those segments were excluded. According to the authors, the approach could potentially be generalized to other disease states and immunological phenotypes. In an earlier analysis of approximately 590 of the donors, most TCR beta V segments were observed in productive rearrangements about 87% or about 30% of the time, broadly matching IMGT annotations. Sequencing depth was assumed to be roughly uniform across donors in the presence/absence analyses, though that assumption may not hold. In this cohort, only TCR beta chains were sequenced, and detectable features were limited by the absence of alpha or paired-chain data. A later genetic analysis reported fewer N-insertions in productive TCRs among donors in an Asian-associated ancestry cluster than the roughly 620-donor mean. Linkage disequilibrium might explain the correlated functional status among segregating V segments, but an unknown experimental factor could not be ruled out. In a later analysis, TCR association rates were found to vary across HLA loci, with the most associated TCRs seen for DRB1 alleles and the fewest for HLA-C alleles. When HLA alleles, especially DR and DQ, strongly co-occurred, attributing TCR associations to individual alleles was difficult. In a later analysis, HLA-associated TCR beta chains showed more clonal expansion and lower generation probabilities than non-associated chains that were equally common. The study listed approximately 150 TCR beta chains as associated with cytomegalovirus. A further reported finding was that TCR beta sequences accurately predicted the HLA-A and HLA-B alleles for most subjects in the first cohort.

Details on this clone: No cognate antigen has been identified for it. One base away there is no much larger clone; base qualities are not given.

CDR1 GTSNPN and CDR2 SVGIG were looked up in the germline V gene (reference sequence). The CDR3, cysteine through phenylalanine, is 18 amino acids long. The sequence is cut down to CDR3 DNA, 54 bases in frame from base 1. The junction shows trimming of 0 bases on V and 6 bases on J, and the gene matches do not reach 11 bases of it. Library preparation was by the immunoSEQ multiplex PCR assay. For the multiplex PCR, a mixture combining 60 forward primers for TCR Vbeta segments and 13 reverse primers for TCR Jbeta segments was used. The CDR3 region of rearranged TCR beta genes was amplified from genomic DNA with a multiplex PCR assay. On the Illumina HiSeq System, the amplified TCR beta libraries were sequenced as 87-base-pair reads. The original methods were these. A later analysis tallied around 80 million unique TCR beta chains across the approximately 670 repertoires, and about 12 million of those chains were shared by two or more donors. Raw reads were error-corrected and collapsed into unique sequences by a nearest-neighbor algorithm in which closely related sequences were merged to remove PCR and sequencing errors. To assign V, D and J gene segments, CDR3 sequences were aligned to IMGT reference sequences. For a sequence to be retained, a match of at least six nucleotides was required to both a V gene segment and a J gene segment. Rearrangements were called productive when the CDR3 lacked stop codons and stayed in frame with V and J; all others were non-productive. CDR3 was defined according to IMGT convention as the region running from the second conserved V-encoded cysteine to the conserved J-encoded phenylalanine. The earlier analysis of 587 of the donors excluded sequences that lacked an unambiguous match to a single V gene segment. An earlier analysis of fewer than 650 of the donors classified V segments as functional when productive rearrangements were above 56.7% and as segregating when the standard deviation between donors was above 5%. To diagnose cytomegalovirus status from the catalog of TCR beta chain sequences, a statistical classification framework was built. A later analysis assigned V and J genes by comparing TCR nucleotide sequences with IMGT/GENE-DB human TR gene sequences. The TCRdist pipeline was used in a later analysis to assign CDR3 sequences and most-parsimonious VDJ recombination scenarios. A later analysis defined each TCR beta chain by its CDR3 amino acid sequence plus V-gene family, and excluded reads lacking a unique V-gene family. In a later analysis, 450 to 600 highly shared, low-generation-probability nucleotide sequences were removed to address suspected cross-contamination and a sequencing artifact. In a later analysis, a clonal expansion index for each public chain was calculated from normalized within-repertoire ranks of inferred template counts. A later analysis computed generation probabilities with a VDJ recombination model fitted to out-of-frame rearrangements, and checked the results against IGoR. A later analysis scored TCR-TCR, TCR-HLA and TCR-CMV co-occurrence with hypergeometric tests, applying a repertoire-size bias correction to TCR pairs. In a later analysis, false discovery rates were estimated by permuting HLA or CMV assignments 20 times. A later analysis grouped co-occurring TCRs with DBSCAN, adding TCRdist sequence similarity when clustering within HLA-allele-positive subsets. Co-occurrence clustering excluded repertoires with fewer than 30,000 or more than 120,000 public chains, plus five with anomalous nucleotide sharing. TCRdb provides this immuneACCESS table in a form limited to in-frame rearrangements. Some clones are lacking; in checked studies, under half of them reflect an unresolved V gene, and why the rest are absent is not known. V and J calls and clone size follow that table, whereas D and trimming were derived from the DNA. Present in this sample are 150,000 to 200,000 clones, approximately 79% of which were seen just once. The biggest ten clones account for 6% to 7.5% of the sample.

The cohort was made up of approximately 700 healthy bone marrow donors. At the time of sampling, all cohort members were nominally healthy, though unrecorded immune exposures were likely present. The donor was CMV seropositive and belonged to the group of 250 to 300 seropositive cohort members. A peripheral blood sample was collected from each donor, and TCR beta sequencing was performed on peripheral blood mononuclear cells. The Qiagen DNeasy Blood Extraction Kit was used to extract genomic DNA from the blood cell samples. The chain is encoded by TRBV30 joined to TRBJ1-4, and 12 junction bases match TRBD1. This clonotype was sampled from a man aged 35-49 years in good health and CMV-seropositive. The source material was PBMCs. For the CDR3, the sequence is CAWSVGPGGQGAYEKLFF. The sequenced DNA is TGTGCCTGGAGTGTTGGACCCGGGGGACAGGGGGCTTATGAAAAACTGTTTTTT.